This TCR beta chain originates from a study of cytomegalovirus exposure and HLA in healthy donors. Worth noting for this clone: Its cognate antigen is unknown.

The junction had 6 bases not matched to a gene; V was cut back by 5 bases and J by 4 bases. The CDR3 runs to 14 residues. Germline loops: CDR1 SGHAT, CDR2 FQNNGV. General study points: Earlier analysis found most TCR beta V segments productive about 87% or about 30% of the time.

Both 60 Vbeta primers and 13 Jbeta primers went into the PCR. Profiled with immunoSEQ multiplex PCR; TCRdb holds only in-frame clones, not every one. The table includes under 150,000 clones, approximately 71% detected once. The sequenced material came from PBMCs. The chain couples TRBV11-2 to TRBJ1-2; 8 bases are shared with TRBD1. The clonotype comes from a woman aged 55-70 years in good health and CMV-seronegative. CDR3 sequence (DNA): TGTGCCAGCAGCATACAGGGGGGCCTCTATGGCTACACCTTC. Its protein product is CASSIQGGLYGYTF.